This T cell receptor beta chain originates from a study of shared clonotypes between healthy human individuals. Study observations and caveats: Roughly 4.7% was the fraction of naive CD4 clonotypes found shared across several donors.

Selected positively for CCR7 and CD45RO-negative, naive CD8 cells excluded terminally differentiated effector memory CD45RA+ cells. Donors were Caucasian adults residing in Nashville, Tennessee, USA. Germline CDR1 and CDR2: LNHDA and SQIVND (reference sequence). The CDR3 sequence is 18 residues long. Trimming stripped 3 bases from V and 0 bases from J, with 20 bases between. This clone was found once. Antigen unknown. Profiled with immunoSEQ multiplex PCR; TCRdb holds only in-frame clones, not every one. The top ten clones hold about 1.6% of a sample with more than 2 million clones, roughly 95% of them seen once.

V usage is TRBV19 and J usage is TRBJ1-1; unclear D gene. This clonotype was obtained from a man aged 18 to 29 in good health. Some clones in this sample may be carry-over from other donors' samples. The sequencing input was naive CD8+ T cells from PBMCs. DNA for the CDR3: TGTGCCAGTAGTATTTTACACGGACGGAACTTCTTGAACACTGAAGCTTTCTTT. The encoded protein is CASSILHGRNFLNTEAFF.